This T cell receptor (beta chain) came from a study of vaccination and CD4 T cells after COVID-19. Study information: Sampling after COVID took place at a median of about 98 days (range 35 to 161) following diagnosis. Three convalescent patients gave samples at day 14 post-vaccination, and they were sampled again at days 161 to 241 post-vaccination.

This clonotype has a handful of counts. Its matching antigen is unknown. As for time point: late sampling 161 to 241 days after vaccination in a few convalescent patients. The sample's treatment: 10-day PBMC culture with coronavirus spike peptide pools or control peptides (ViraFEST assay). Peptide-pool expansion of antigen-specific T cells preceded TCR sequencing in ViraFEST. Once obtained from cultured CD4+ T cells, the DNA was sequenced using the Oncomine TCR Beta short-read assay. One entry per CDR3 protein, called by TCRdb with MiXCR from the PCR reads. Among around 23,000 distinct CDR3 sequences, roughly two fifths were seen once, and the ten largest hold around 5%. The sequence came from a human donor who had recovered from COVID-19. The sample consisted of CD4+ T cells from blood, cultured in vitro, taken about 7 months after SARS-CoV-2 vaccination.

The CDR3 coding sequence is TGTGCCAGCAGTTTTAGCGGGAGGCCCCTCCCCTACGAGCAGTACTTC. Encoded protein: CASSFSGRPLPYEQYF. This chain joins TRBV27 and TRBJ2-7; the match to TRBD2 covers 10 bases. The germline gives CDR1 MNHEY, CDR2 SMNVEV (reference sequence). V gave up 3 bases and J gave up 2 bases; unmatched junction bases: 7. CDR3 length: 16 residues.